This T cell receptor (beta chain) stems from a study of cytomegalovirus exposure and HLA in healthy donors (dated by TCRdb to the late 2010s). For context, the study as a whole: An earlier analysis of some 620 of the donors reported about 260 Gb of sequence data and 100 million to 120 million unique TCR beta sequences obtained from approximately 180 million T cells. About 300 gigabases of sequencing data and 70 million to 100 million unique TCR sequences were included in an early release covering roughly 700 HLA-typed donors. Of the roughly 410 genotyped donors, less than 90% were placed in the genetic ancestry cluster associated with self-reported Caucasian donors. The study aimed to test whether signatures of past pathogen exposure could be identified by cataloging public T cell receptors. The study used immunosequencing to profile the T cell repertoires of 666 subjects and linked those repertoires to cytomegalovirus serostatus. A separate validation cohort of some 130 different subjects was used in addition to the approximately 640-subject first cohort. The study combined high-throughput TCR immunosequencing, statistical association of individual TCRs with disease status, and machine learning to predict cytomegalovirus infection status. To study patterns of TCR occurrence, a later analysis re-analyzed previously published TCR beta repertoires from 666 donors and added high-resolution HLA genotyping. Rather than using new phenotypic data, the later analysis identified candidate immune exposures from TCR beta sequences and from how often those sequences occurred across donors. In an earlier analysis of roughly 540 of the donors, high-throughput TCR beta sequencing was used to judge whether each TCR beta V gene segment behaved as functional or pseudogenic. Donor age, sex, ethnicity and CMV serostatus were collected together with the repertoire data. A later genetic analysis used genome-wide SNP genotypes for about 65% of the roughly 700 donors, treating that subset as a discovery cohort. Every discovery cohort repertoire had been produced on one sequencing platform. Both class I and class II loci were covered by HLA typing, at four-digit resolution. Typing coverage differed by locus: A, B, C, DRB1 and DQB1 were typed in about 620-630 donors, DQA1 in roughly 510, DPA1 in approximately 600, and DPB1 in just under 490. Several DR-DQ haplotypes were treated as single units for association and clustering because of strong linkage in the cohort. Among several hundred genotyped donors of the cohort, an average of approximately 200,000 unique TCR beta nucleotide sequences was sequenced per donor, of which roughly 18% were non-productive. General conclusions and limits of the study: Some IMGT-functional V segments, including TRBV6-2 and TRBV6-3, could not be told apart with the 87-base-pair reads, so those segments were excluded. Approximately 18 rarely observed V segments, including chromosome 9 orphons, were excluded from the earlier analysis of several hundred of the donors because counts were too low. According to a later analysis, parvovirus B19, influenza, CMV and Epstein-Barr virus appeared linked to several top co-occurrence clusters. According to a later analysis, most CMV-associated TCR beta chains appeared to be HLA-restricted, and the HLA associations seemed to be driven largely by CMV exposure. According to a later analysis, TCR association rates differed among HLA loci, with DRB1 alleles showing the most associated TCRs and HLA-C alleles showing the fewest. At a false discovery rate of 0.05, a later analysis linked about 16,000 TCR beta sequences to specific HLA alleles. A total of 150 to 200 TCR beta chains were listed by the study as associated with cytomegalovirus. A cluster of highly shared sequence variants was judged likely to be a technical artifact of the sequencing pipeline. Sequencing depth was assumed to be roughly uniform across donors in the presence/absence analyses, though that assumption may not hold. Most TCR sequences were observed very rarely across donors, whereas some public TCRs were present in many individuals. V-gene and J-gene trimming of TCR beta chains was associated with a missense DCLRE1C variant in a later genetic analysis, and the association was replicated in an independent cohort. Immune exposure information for the cohort was limited to CMV serostatus. When HLA alleles, especially DR and DQ, strongly co-occurred, TCR associations were difficult to assign to individual alleles. A further reported finding was that TCR beta sequences accurately predicted the HLA-A and HLA-B alleles for most subjects in the first cohort. Linkage disequilibrium might explain the correlated functional status among segregating V segments, but an unknown experimental factor could not be ruled out. In an earlier analysis of more than 500 of the donors, most TCR beta V segments appeared in productive rearrangements about 87% or about 30% of the time, broadly matching IMGT annotations. In a later analysis, HLA-associated TCR beta chains showed more clonal expansion and lower generation probabilities than non-associated chains that were equally common. The authors suggested that the approach could potentially be generalized to other disease states and immunological phenotypes. The classifier was reported to diagnose cytomegalovirus status with high specificity and sensitivity in both the original and validation cohorts. Because HLA typing was missing for some donors at each locus, association tests included only the typed subset. Three of the identified cytomegalovirus-associated TCR beta chains were confirmed in vitro to be specific for cytomegalovirus antigens. Compared with the roughly 670-donor mean, donors in an Asian-associated ancestry cluster had fewer N-insertions in productive TCRs, according to a later genetic analysis. Only TCR beta chains were sequenced in this cohort, and the absence of alpha or paired-chain data limited detectable features.

The trim is 3 bases for V and 7 bases for J, with a gap of 18 bases between the germline ends. Including the terminal cysteine and phenylalanine, the CDR3 comprises 16 residues. The DNA shown is the 48-base CDR3, in frame from base 1. CDR1 and CDR2 are read off the germline V gene (reference sequence) as MNHEY and SMNVEV. The method behind the library was the immunoSEQ multiplex PCR assay. For the multiplex PCR, a mixture combining 60 forward primers for TCR Vbeta segments and 13 reverse primers for TCR Jbeta segments was used. A multiplex PCR assay on genomic DNA amplified the CDR3 region of rearranged TCR beta genes. The Illumina HiSeq System was used to sequence the amplified TCR beta libraries as 87-base-pair reads. The study's processing was this. A later analysis tallied around 82 million unique TCR beta chains across the 640 or so repertoires, and some 10 million of those chains were shared by two or more donors. To remove PCR and sequencing errors, raw reads were error-corrected and collapsed into unique sequences using a nearest-neighbor algorithm that merged closely related sequences. Alignment of CDR3 sequences to IMGT reference sequences was used to assign V, D and J gene segments. Each retained sequence needed at least a six-nucleotide match to both a V gene segment and a J gene segment. Rearrangements were classified as productive when the CDR3 lacked stop codons and remained in frame with V and J, and all other rearrangements were classified as non-productive. CDR3 was defined by IMGT convention, running from the second conserved V-encoded cysteine to the conserved J-encoded phenylalanine. In an earlier analysis of roughly 610 of the donors, sequences lacking an unambiguous match to a single V gene segment were excluded. An earlier analysis of 500 to 700 of the donors classified V segments as functional when productive rearrangements were above 56.7% and as segregating when the standard deviation between donors was above 5%. A statistical classification framework was built to diagnose cytomegalovirus status from the catalog of TCR beta chain sequences. V and J gene assignment, in a later analysis, came from comparing TCR nucleotide sequences with IMGT/GENE-DB human TR gene sequences. The TCRdist pipeline was used in a later analysis to assign CDR3 sequences and most-parsimonious VDJ recombination scenarios. In a later analysis, each TCR beta chain was defined by its CDR3 amino acid sequence together with its V-gene family, and reads lacking a unique V-gene family were excluded. As a way to deal with suspected cross-contamination and a sequencing artifact, a later analysis dropped approximately 590 nucleotide sequences that were highly shared and had low generation probability. For each public chain, a later analysis derived a clonal expansion index from normalized ranks of inferred template counts within each repertoire. Generation probabilities in a later analysis came from a VDJ recombination model fitted to out-of-frame rearrangements, and those results were checked against IGoR. A later analysis scored TCR-TCR, TCR-HLA and TCR-CMV co-occurrence with hypergeometric tests, applying a repertoire-size bias correction to TCR pairs. To estimate false discovery rates, a later analysis permuted the HLA or CMV assignments 20 times. A later analysis grouped co-occurring TCRs with DBSCAN, adding TCRdist sequence similarity when clustering within HLA-allele-positive subsets. Repertoires with fewer than 30,000 or more than 120,000 public chains, plus five repertoires with anomalous nucleotide sharing, were excluded from co-occurrence clustering. TCRdb holds this immuneACCESS table with in-frame rearrangements only. Some clones are missing; in checked studies, unresolved V genes explain under half, and the rest has no known cause. V, J and clone size derive from that table, while D and trimming were established from the DNA sequence. This sample lists 75,000 to 100,000 clones; over 65% were detected once. The ten most abundant clones make up more than 3% of the sample.

The cohort comprised 710 or so healthy bone marrow donors. Cohort members were all nominally healthy when sampled, although unrecorded immune exposures were likely present. The donor was CMV seronegative and belonged to the group of around 400 seronegative cohort members. A peripheral blood sample was collected from each donor, and TCR beta sequencing was performed on peripheral blood mononuclear cells. The Qiagen DNeasy Blood Extraction Kit was used to extract genomic DNA from the blood cell samples. This clone was detected only a few times. The antigen this receptor binds is unknown. Per-nucleotide qualities are absent, and no much larger clonotype sits a single base away.

The chain couples TRBV27 to TRBJ1-4; the D segment could be TRBD1, given 6 matching bases. The source of this sequence is a man between 40 and 49 years old in good health and CMV-seronegative. The sample was PBMCs. The nucleotides are TGTGCCAGCAGTTTTTGGTCCGGGGGGCTAGGTGAAAAACTGTTTTTT. Translated, it reads CASSFWSGGLGEKLFF.